This is a list of T cell receptor beta chains from one sample in a study of T cell responses to AZD1222 COVID-19 vaccine. The method was immunoSEQ multiplex PCR; TCRdb's version includes in-frame clones alone and lacks a portion of them. Among 55,000 to 85,000 clones listed, 84% were seen once. The sequences come from peripheral blood, collected on day 0 of AZD1222 vaccination. Every receptor here comes from an adult in good health. Both conserved end residues are part of each CDR3. A D gene is named only where the DNA matches it firmly. Clone sizes are given selectively: once, few, many, or a class where the clone is expanded.

D gene | J gene | V gene | clone size | CDR3 DNA | CDR3 protein
NA | TRBJ1-3 | TRBV5-8 | NA | TGTGCCAGCAGCTTGCCTGTAGCTGGAAACACCATATATTTT | CASSLPVAGNTIYF
TRBD2 | TRBJ2-1 | TRBV5-6 | once | TGTGCCAGCAGCTTGGTGGCTAGCGGGGGATTCAATGAGCAGTTCTTC | CASSLVASGGFNEQFF
NA | TRBJ2-7 | TRBV29-1 | NA | TGCAGCGCGGGGTCCGACAGCGAGCAGTACTTC | CSAGSDSEQYF
TRBD2 | TRBJ2-5 | TRBV7-2 | NA | TGTGCCAGCAGCTTGACTAGCGGGGTAGGAGAGACCCAGTACTTC | CASSLTSGVGETQYF
NA | TRBJ2-3 | TRBV9 | NA | TGTGCCAGCAGCTCTGGGGCGGGGACGCAGTATTTT | CASSSGAGTQYF
TRBD2 | TRBJ2-3 | TRBV19 | NA | TGTGCCAGTACAACTAGCGGGGGGAGGATGGATACGCAGTATTTT | CASTTSGGRMDTQYF
TRBD1 | TRBJ1-2 | TRBV7-9 | NA | TGTGCCAGCAGTCCCCAGGGGGGAAACGGTGGCTACACCTTC | CASSPQGGNGGYTF
NA | TRBJ2-2 | TRBV2 | NA | TGTGCCAGCAGTGGCATGGGGCTCGCCGGGGAGCTGTTTTTT | CASSGMGLAGELFF
NA | TRBJ2-2 | TRBV7-3 | NA | TGTGCCAGCAGCCCCGGAGGGCGACACACCGGGGAGCTGTTTTTT | CASSPGGRHTGELFF
NA | TRBJ1-5 | TRBV6-5 | NA | TGTGCCAGCCGGAGACAGGCGGGATCTCCCCAGCATTTT | CASRRQAGSPQHF
NA | TRBJ2-7 | TRBV12-3/TRBV12-4 | few | TGTGCCAGCAAAAAGGCCTACGAGCAGTACTTC | CASKKAYEQYF
NA | TRBJ1-1 | TRBV12-3/TRBV12-4 | NA | TGTGCCAGCAGTTTTGTAGGCACTGAAGCTTTCTTT | CASSFVGTEAFF
NA | TRBJ1-2 | TRBV6-1 | once | TGTGCCAGCAGTGAAGCTCCCGCGCAGGGCTATGGCTACACCTTC | CASSEAPAQGYGYTF
NA | TRBJ2-7 | TRBV7-9 | NA | TGTGCCAGCAGCTCACAGGGCTACGAGCAGTACTTC | CASSSQGYEQYF
TRBD2 | TRBJ2-5 | TRBV5-1 | once | TGCGCCAGCTCCACCAGAGCGGGGGGGCGTGAGACCCAGTACTTC | CASSTRAGGRETQYF
NA | TRBJ2-2 | TRBV5-1 | few | TGCGCCAGCAGCTTGATGAATTCCGGGGAGCTGTTTTTT | CASSLMNSGELFF
TRBD1 | TRBJ2-7 | TRBV6-5 | NA | TGTGCCAGTAGAACAGGGGGGACCTCCTACGAGCAGTACTTC | CASRTGGTSYEQYF
TRBD2 | TRBJ2-1 | TRBV5-1 | NA | TGCGCCAGCAGCTCACGGACTAGCGGGGGGGATGAGCAGTTCTTC | CASSSRTSGGDEQFF
NA | TRBJ2-2 | TRBV7-2 | NA | TGTGCCAGCAGCCCCTCCGGGACATACACCGGGGAGCTGTTTTTT | CASSPSGTYTGELFF
NA | TRBJ2-7 | TRBV12-3/TRBV12-4 | NA | TGTGCCAGCAGTTTACAGGGCTACGAGCAGTACTTC | CASSLQGYEQYF
NA | TRBJ1-2 | TRBV28 | NA | TGTGCCAGCAAGCAAGGGGGAGCTAACTATGGCTACACCTTC | CASKQGGANYGYTF
TRBD2 | TRBJ2-3 | TRBV3-1/TRBV3-2 | NA | TGTGCCAGCAGCCAATCTAGCGGGGGAGATACGCAGTATTTT | CASSQSSGGDTQYF
NA | TRBJ2-7 | TRBV6-5 | NA | TGTGCCAGCAGCACCGCGGGCTACGAGCAGTACTTC | CASSTAGYEQYF
NA | TRBJ1-1 | TRBV3-1/TRBV3-2 | NA | TGTGCCAGCAGCCAAGATATGGGGGGGGTCTTCTTT | CASSQDMGGVFF
TRBD2 | TRBJ2-7 | TRBV7-9 | NA | TGTGCCAGCAGTCTTCACGGGGGGTCCTACGAGCAGTACTTC | CASSLHGGSYEQYF
NA | TRBJ1-4 | TRBV6-5 | few | TGTGCCAGCAGTTACTCTGCGGGGGCAACTAATGAAAAACTGTTTTTT | CASSYSAGATNEKLFF
TRBD1 | TRBJ1-4 | TRBV27 | NA | TGTGCCAGCAGTCTTAGAATGACAGGGGGGAATGAAAAACTGTTTTTT | CASSLRMTGGNEKLFF
NA | TRBJ1-1 | TRBV30 | NA | TGTGCCTGGAGTGTATACTCCCTCGGGAACACTGAAGCTTTCTTT | CAWSVYSLGNTEAFF
NA | TRBJ1-1 | TRBV3-1/TRBV3-2 | NA | TGTGCCAGCAGCCAACAGCCTGCGAACACTGAAGCTTTCTTT | CASSQQPANTEAFF
NA | TRBJ1-6 | TRBV15 | NA | TGTGCCACCAGCAGAGATCGCACAGCAAGCTCCTATAATTCACCCCTCCACTTT | CATSRDRTASSYNSPLHF
TRBD1 | TRBJ1-6 | TRBV5-1 | NA | TGCGCCAGCAGCTTGGCCGGACAGGGGAATTCACCCCTCCACTTT | CASSLAGQGNSPLHF
NA | TRBJ2-5 | TRBV30 | few | TGTGCCTGGAGTAATAGGATTTCACCTTACTTC | CAWSNRISPYF
TRBD2 | TRBJ2-2 | TRBV7-2 | few | TGTGCCAGCAGCTTAGGTGTTAGCGGGGGGAACACCGGGGAGCTGTTTTTT | CASSLGVSGGNTGELFF
NA | TRBJ1-1 | TRBV18 | NA | TGTGCCAGCTCACCACCGAGTCAGCACACTGAAGCTTTCTTT | CASSPPSQHTEAFF
NA | TRBJ1-1 | TRBV12-5 | NA | TGTGCTAGTGGTTTGGCAGAGTCGAACACTGAAGCTTTCTTT | CASGLAESNTEAFF
TRBD1 | TRBJ2-7 | TRBV9 | medium-sized | TGTGCCAGCAGCCCAAACTCTCCAGGGGGCGAGCAGTACTTC | CASSPNSPGGEQYF
NA | TRBJ1-1 | TRBV3-1/TRBV3-2 | NA | TGTGCCAGCAGCCAAGGTCTGGGCGACGTGATGAACACTGAAGCTTTCTTT | CASSQGLGDVMNTEAFF
TRBD1 | TRBJ1-4 | TRBV6-5 | NA | TGTGCCAGCAGTTACGACTCGACAGGGGGATTTGAAAAACTGTTTTTT | CASSYDSTGGFEKLFF
NA | TRBJ2-7 | TRBV7-9 | NA | TGTGCCAGCAGCTGGGGTACCGAGCAGTACTTC | CASSWGTEQYF
TRBD2 | TRBJ2-1 | TRBV28 | NA | TGTGCCAGCAGTTCCGGGGGGACTTACAATGAGCAGTTCTTC | CASSSGGTYNEQFF
NA | TRBJ1-2 | TRBV6-5 | NA | TGTGCCAGTGGACGGGGTTCCTATGGCTACACCTTC | CASGRGSYGYTF
NA | TRBJ2-6 | TRBV7-2 | NA | TGTGCCAGCAGCTTAGCACGGCGCTCTGGGGCCAACGTCCTGACTTTC | CASSLARRSGANVLTF
NA | TRBJ2-7 | TRBV11-2 | NA | TGTGCCAGCAGCTTAAGTATTGCCTCTGGGATCCACGAGCAGTACTTC | CASSLSIASGIHEQYF
NA | TRBJ1-2 | TRBV29-1 | NA | TGCAGCGTTCTAAGTTCAAAGGGTGGGTTAAACTATGGCTACACCTTC | CSVLSSKGGLNYGYTF
NA | TRBJ1-1 | TRBV10-2 | NA | TGCGCCAGCATTGGTGGAGGGATAACTAACACTGAAGCTTTCTTT | CASIGGGITNTEAFF
NA | TRBJ1-5 | TRBV12-3/TRBV12-4 | NA | TGTGCCAGCAGTTTGCGAGCTCAGCCCCAGCATTTT | CASSLRAQPQHF
TRBD2 | TRBJ2-1 | TRBV7-2 | NA | TGTGCCAGCAGCTTGGGCAGACGGACTAGCGGGGGGGCCTCCAATGAGCAGTTCTTC | CASSLGRRTSGGASNEQFF
NA | TRBJ1-5 | TRBV12-3/TRBV12-4 | NA | TGTGCCAGCAGACTCAGGGAAGCTCAGCCCCAGCATTTT | CASRLREAQPQHF
TRBD2 | TRBJ2-3 | TRBV11-1 | NA | TGTGCCAGCAGCTTCTCCAGCGGGGCGACCACAGATACGCAGTATTTT | CASSFSSGATTDTQYF
NA | TRBJ1-1 | TRBV29-1 | NA | TGCAGCGTTGACGGACACGTGAACACTGAAGCTTTCTTT | CSVDGHVNTEAFF